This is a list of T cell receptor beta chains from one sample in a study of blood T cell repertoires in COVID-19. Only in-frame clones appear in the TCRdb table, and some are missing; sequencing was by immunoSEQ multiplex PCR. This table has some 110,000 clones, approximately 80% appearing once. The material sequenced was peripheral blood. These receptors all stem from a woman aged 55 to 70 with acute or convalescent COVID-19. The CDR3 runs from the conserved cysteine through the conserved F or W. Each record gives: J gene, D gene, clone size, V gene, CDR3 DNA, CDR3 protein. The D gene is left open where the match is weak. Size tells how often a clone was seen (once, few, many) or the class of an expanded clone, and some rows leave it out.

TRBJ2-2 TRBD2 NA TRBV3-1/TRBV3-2 TGTGCCAGCAGCCGAGGACTAGCGGGAGTTGGCACCGGGGAGCTGTTTTTT CASSRGLAGVGTGELFF
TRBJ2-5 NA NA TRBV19 TGTGCCAGTAGTATACAGGGGCAAGAGACCCAGTACTTC CASSIQGQETQYF
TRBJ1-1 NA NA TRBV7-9 TGTGCCAGCAGCTTAGTGGACATCAACTACCCCGCTTTCTTT CASSLVDINYPAFF
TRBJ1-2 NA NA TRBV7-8 TGTGCCAGCAGTCCAACTCGGGCAGGGATCGGGGGCTACACCTTC CASSPTRAGIGGYTF
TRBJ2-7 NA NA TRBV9 TGTGCCAGCAGCGTAGGTGAGGGAACTGCGTACGAGCAGTACTTC CASSVGEGTAYEQYF
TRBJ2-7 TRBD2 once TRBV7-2 TGTGCCAGCAGCCTCCCGACTAGCGGGAGACGCGAGCAGTACTTC CASSLPTSGRREQYF
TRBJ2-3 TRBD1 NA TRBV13 TGTGCCAGCAGCTTTTCGGACAGGGGGGATACGCAGTATTTT CASSFSDRGDTQYF
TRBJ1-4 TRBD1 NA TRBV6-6 TGTGCCAGCAGAACGGGACAGGGATCCGAAAAACTGTTTTTT CASRTGQGSEKLFF
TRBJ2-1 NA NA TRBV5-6 TGTGCCAGCAGCTTGGCAAGGCTAGCAGACTACAATGAGCAGTTCTTC CASSLARLADYNEQFF
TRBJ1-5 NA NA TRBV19 TGTGCCACCTCCACATTCTCCGATCAGCCCCAGCATTTT CATSTFSDQPQHF
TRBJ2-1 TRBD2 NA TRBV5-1 TGCGCCAGCAGCCAGGGACTAGCGGGAGGAAATGAGCAGTTCTTC CASSQGLAGGNEQFF
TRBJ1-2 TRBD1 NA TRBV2 TGTGCCAGCAGTGAAGGAACCGGGACAGGGGGCTATGGCTACACCTTC CASSEGTGTGGYGYTF
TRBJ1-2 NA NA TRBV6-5 TGTGCCAGCGGGGGCTCTAGGGGCTACACCTTC CASGGSRGYTF
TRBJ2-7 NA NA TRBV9 TGTGCCAGCAGCGGGGCCGGTTTGGGCGAGCAGTACTTC CASSGAGLGEQYF
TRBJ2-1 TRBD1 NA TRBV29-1 TGCAGCGTTCAGCAGGGGGTCTACAATGAGCAGTTCTTC CSVQQGVYNEQFF
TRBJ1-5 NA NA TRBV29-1 TGCAGCGTAGTCGGGACTTCCAATCAGCCCCAGCATTTT CSVVGTSNQPQHF
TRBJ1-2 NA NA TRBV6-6 TGTGCCAGCAGTTCCCACGGAGTTTCCACTAACTATGGCTACACCTTC CASSSHGVSTNYGYTF
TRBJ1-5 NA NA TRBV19 TGTGCCAGTAGTATGCATAGGGGTAGCAATCAGCCCCAGCATTTT CASSMHRGSNQPQHF
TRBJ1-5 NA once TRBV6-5 TGTGCCAGCAGCCGTAACAGGGAGACCAATCAGCCCCAGCATTTT CASSRNRETNQPQHF
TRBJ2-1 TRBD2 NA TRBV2 TGTGCCAGCAGTGAAAGCGGGAGCTCCTACAATGAGCAGTTCTTC CASSESGSSYNEQFF
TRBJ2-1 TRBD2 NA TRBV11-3 TGTGCCAGCAGCTTAGTCCTAGCGGGGGGGCTAGGTGAGCAGTTCTTC CASSLVLAGGLGEQFF
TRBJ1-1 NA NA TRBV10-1 TGCGCCAGCAGTGAGGGCAGGGAAGGCGCTGAAGCTTTCTTT CASSEGREGAEAFF
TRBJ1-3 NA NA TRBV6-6 TGTGCCAGCAGTTACGAGCTCTCTGGAAACACCATATATTTT CASSYELSGNTIYF
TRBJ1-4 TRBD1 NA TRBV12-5 TGTGCTAGTGGTGAAGGACAGGGGGCTACTAATGAAAAACTGTTTTTT CASGEGQGATNEKLFF
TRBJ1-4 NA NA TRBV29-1 TGCAGCGGGCAGGGGAATGAAAAACTGTTTTTT CSGQGNEKLFF
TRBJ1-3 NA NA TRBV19 TGTGCCAGTAGTGGGGGCCTGGAGCGTCCTGGAAACACCATATATTTT CASSGGLERPGNTIYF
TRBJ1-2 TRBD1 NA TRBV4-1 TGCGCCAGCAGCCAGGGTCCCGGGACAGGGGGTTATGGCTACACCTTC CASSQGPGTGGYGYTF
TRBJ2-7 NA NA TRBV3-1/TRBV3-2 TGTGCCAGCAGATCGGCGGACTACCAAATCTACGAGCAGTACTTC CASRSADYQIYEQYF
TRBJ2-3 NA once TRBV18 TGTGCCAGCTCAACGCGGGGAAAGAGCACAGATACGCAGTATTTT CASSTRGKSTDTQYF
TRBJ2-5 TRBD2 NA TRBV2 TGTGCCACTGTGCAGACTAGCGGGAGAGAGACCCAGTACTTC CATVQTSGRETQYF
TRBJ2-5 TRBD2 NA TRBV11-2 TGTGCCAGCAGCTTAGGGGCCGGGACTAGCGGGCTCCCTCCGTACTTC CASSLGAGTSGLPPYF
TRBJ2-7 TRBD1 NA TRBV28 TGTGCCAGCAGTGTCGGGACAGGGGTCCTAAGGGAGCAGTACTTC CASSVGTGVLREQYF
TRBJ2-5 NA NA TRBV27 TGTGCCAGCAAAGTTTCAGGACTCCAAGAGACCCAGTACTTC CASKVSGLQETQYF
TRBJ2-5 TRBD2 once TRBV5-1 TGCGCCAGCAGCTTGGGAACGAGCGGGAGCGAGACCCAGTACTTC CASSLGTSGSETQYF
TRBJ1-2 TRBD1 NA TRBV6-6 TGTGCCAGCAGTTATGGGCAGGGGGCTGGGGGCTACACCTTC CASSYGQGAGGYTF
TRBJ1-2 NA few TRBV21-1 TGTGCCAGCAGCATTACAGGGTACCTTAACTATGGCTACACCTTC CASSITGYLNYGYTF
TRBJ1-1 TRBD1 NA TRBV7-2 TGTGCCAGCATTCATGGGGGACAGGGCAACACTGAAGCTTTCTTT CASIHGGQGNTEAFF
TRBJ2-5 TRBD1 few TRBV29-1 TGCAGCGTTGAAAGGCCGGGACAGGGGGCCACCGGGACCCAGTACTTC CSVERPGQGATGTQYF
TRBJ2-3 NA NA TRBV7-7 TGTGCCAGCAGCTTGGGGCGGGGAGAGACAGATACGCAGTATTTT CASSLGRGETDTQYF
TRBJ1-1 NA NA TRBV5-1 TGCGCCAGCAGTGACAGCCACACTGAAGCTTTCTTT CASSDSHTEAFF
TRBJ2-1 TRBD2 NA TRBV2 TGTGCCAGCAGTGATGGCCGGGAGGGATGGCGCAATGAGCAGTTCTTC CASSDGREGWRNEQFF
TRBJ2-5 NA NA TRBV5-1 TGCGCCAGCAGCTATGACAACCAAGAGACCCAGTACTTC CASSYDNQETQYF
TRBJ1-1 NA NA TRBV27 TGTGCCAGCAGTTTATTTTCAGTGAACACTGAAGCTTTCTTT CASSLFSVNTEAFF
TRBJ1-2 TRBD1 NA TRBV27 TGTGCCAGCAGTTCGGCAGGGGGAGCTAACTATGGCTACACCTTC CASSSAGGANYGYTF
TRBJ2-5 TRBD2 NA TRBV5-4 TGTGCCAGCAGGCTAGACTGGGAGGGGGAGACCCAGTACTTC CASRLDWEGETQYF
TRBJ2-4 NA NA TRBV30 TGTGCCTGGAGTGTACAAGGAGCCAACATTCAGTACTTC CAWSVQGANIQYF
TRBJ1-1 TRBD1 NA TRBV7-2 TGTACCAGCAACGAGATACAGGGGACTGAAGCTTTCTTT CTSNEIQGTEAFF
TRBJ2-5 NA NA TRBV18 TGTGCCAGCTCACCAACCAGGGGGGCTCTCCAAGAGACCCAGTACTTC CASSPTRGALQETQYF
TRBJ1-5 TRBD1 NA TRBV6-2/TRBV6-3 TGTGCCAGCAGTAGAAGGGGACAGTCCCAGCCCCAGCATTTT CASSRRGQSQPQHF
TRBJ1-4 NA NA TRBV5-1 TGCGCCAGCAGCTTACAGGGTAGTGGTGAAAAACTGTTTTTT CASSLQGSGEKLFF
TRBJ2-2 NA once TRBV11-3 TGTGCCAGCAGCTTGGGCCAGTCCCCCGGGGAGCTGTTTTTT CASSLGQSPGELFF
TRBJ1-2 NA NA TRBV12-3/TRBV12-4 TGTGCCAGCAGTCCTCACGGTTATGGCTACACCTTC CASSPHGYGYTF
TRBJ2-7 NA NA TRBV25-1 TGTGCCAGCAGTGGCTCCGGGACTGACTCCTACGAGCAGTACTTC CASSGSGTDSYEQYF
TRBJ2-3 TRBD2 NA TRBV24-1 TGTGCCACCAGTGATTACCGGACTAGCGGGACAATCTTTACTAGCACAGATACGCAGTATTTT CATSDYRTSGTIFTSTDTQYF